What follows are 19 T cell receptor beta chains derived from one specimen sequenced in a study of shared clonotypes between healthy human individuals. Generated by immunoSEQ multiplex PCR, the TCRdb table keeps only in-frame clones and is missing some. The sample holds a few million clones, 85% to 95% seen once. Sequenced material: naive CD4+ T cells from PBMCs. Stated subset: CD45RA+ positively selected. These receptor sequences come from a man younger than 35 in good health. Some clones in this sample may be carry-over from other donors' samples.

About this clone itself: Other nucleotide sequences from this sample produce the same CDR3. The chain couples TRBV5-1 to TRBJ1-3; D might be TRBD1 (5 bases). This CDR3 spans 15 amino acids. Trimming removed 1 base from V and 0 bases from J, with 8 bases in between. The germline gives CDR1 SGHRS, CDR2 YFSETQ. Here the CDR3 reads CASSLTGYSGNTIYF. The CDR3 DNA sequence: TGCGCCAGCAGCTTGACAGGTTACTCTGGAAACACCATATATTTT.

The chain employs TRBV5-1 and TRBJ2-1; 12 bases agree with TRBD2. The CDR3 totals 14 residues. Unmatched junction bases numbered 10, after V lost 4 bases and J lost 14 bases. Germline V lookup: CDR1 SGHRS, CDR2 YFSETQ. CDR3 nucleotide sequence: TGCGCCAGCAGCACAGGACTAGCGGGATGGGGCGAGTTCTTC. Translation: CASSTGLAGWGEFF. The variable domain in full, completed from reference TRBV5-1 and TRBJ2-1, reads KAGVTQTPRYLIKTRGQQVTLSCSPISGHRSVSWYQQTPGQGLQFLFEYFSETQRNKGNFPGRFSGRQFSNSRSEMNVSTLELGDSALYLCASSTGLAGWGEFFGPGTRLTVL.

V and J are TRBV14 and TRBJ1-2; D gene unclear. Trimming cost V 1 base and J 0 bases, with 6 bases left between them. The germline gives CDR1 SGHDN, CDR2 FVKESK. The CDR3 sequence is 14 residues long. The CDR3 protein is CASSQAGANYGYTF. The DNA of the CDR3 is TGTGCCAGCAGCCAAGCCGGAGCTAACTATGGCTACACCTTC.

The chain carries TRBV6-5 and TRBJ1-1, with 10 positions matching TRBD1. The V segment lost 6 bases and the J segment 4 bases; nucleotides outside the gene matches: 8. Germline values: CDR1 MNHEY, CDR2 SVGAGI. The CDR3 loop spans 15 amino acids. The CDR3 DNA reads TGTGCCAGCAGCTCCCGACAGGGGGCGGTCACTGAAGCTTTCTTT. The encoded protein is CASSSRQGAVTEAFF.

This chain joins TRBV6-1 and TRBJ2-2, with unresolved D. Per the germline V gene, CDR1 is MNHNS and CDR2 is SASEGT. The CDR3 spans 13 residues. The V and J ends lost 8 bases and 1 base respectively, with 8 bases between them. DNA for the CDR3: TGTGCCAGCTGCCAACAGAACACCGGGGAGCTGTTTTTT. This sequence encodes CASCQQNTGELFF.

The V and J genes are TRBV11-2 and TRBJ1-2; D gene ambiguous. The length of the CDR3 is 12 residues. Germline lookup yields CDR1 SGHAT and CDR2 FQNNGV. V was trimmed by 5 bases and J by 5 bases, leaving 9 bases between them. The CDR3 nucleotides are TGTGCCAGCAGCGGAAACAAGTATGGCTACACCTTC. Its translation: CASSGNKYGYTF.

The chain employs TRBV11-2 and TRBJ2-7; no reliable D call. The length of the CDR3 is 15 residues. V shed 0 bases and J shed 0 bases, with 9 bases lying between them. Germline CDR1 SGHAT, CDR2 FQNNGV. In DNA, the CDR3 is TGTGCCAGCAGCTTAGAGTGGGGAAGCTCCTACGAGCAGTACTTC. It codes for CASSLEWGSSYEQYF.

V and J are TRBV19 and TRBJ2-5, with a tentative D call TRBD1 (5 bases). V gave up 2 bases and J gave up 5 bases, with 18 bases separating them. This CDR3 is 16 amino acids long. Germline V gene data show CDR1 as LNHDA and CDR2 as SQIVND (reference sequence). CDR3 bases: TGTGCCAGTAGTATATCTTTCCGCACAGGCCCCGAGACCCAGTACTTC. Protein product: CASSISFRTGPETQYF. Combining the CDR3 with reference TRBV19 and TRBJ2-5 gives the whole variable domain DGGITQSPKYLFRKEGQNVTLSCEQNLNHDAMYWYRQDPGQGLRLIYYSQIVNDFQKGDIAEGYSVSREKKESFPLTVTSAQKNPTAFYLCASSISFRTGPETQYFGPGTRLLVL.

The rearrangement uses TRBV9 and TRBJ2-3; D might be TRBD1 (5 bases). The CDR3 loop spans 16 amino acids. Germline V CDR1 and CDR2: SGDLS, YYNGEE. V was trimmed by 4 bases and J by 6 bases, leaving 21 bases between them. The CDR3 nucleotides are TGTGCCAGCAGCCCCGGTCCCCAGGGCGCCGGGGATACGCAGTATTTT. As protein: CASSPGPQGAGDTQYF.

The chain employs TRBV7-9 and TRBJ2-7; TRBD1 aligns across 7 bases. Trimming took 5 bases from V and 9 from J; bases not matched to a gene: 4. Germline CDR1 SEHNR, CDR2 FQNEAQ (reference sequence). This CDR3 has 11 residues. CDR3 protein: CASSDRDLQYF. The CDR3 coding sequence is TGTGCCAGCAGCGACAGGGATTTGCAGTACTTC.

The chain has TRBV5-1 and TRBJ1-1; D call uncertain. CDR3 length: 15 amino acids. V was cut by 0 bases and J by 0 bases, with 9 bases left in between. Per germline, CDR1 SGHRS and CDR2 YFSETQ. CDR3 in amino acids: CASSLATRLNTEAFF. The DNA of the CDR3 is TGCGCCAGCAGCTTGGCCACACGATTGAACACTGAAGCTTTCTTT.

The chain uses TRBV9 and TRBJ2-5; 8 bases are a match to TRBD1. The CDR3 spans 18 residues. Germline values: CDR1 SGDLS, CDR2 YYNGEE. The V and J ends lost 4 bases and 5 bases, in that order; junction bases with no gene match: 19. For the CDR3, the DNA is TGTGCCAGCAGCCCCCGACCTGTCCTCGGACAGGGTAGGGAGACCCAGTACTTC. Its protein product is CASSPRPVLGQGRETQYF.

V is TRBV6-5 and J is TRBJ1-2; the match to TRBD1 covers 10 bases. Germline assignment: CDR1 MNHEY and CDR2 SVGAGI. The V and J ends lost 7 bases and 4 bases, in that order; junction bases with no gene match: 6. There are 14 residues in the CDR3. The CDR3 region is CASNPRDRGYGYTF. The CDR3 DNA reads TGTGCCAGCAATCCTCGGGACAGGGGCTATGGCTACACCTTC.

The J gene is TRBJ1-2, the V gene TRBV7-9, with D unclear. Trimming pared 2 bases from V and 4 bases from J, leaving 14 bases between. Germline CDR1 and CDR2: SEHNR and FQNEAQ (reference sequence). The CDR3 sequence is 15 residues long. CDR3 sequence reads: CASSLPEQHFYGYTF. The DNA of the CDR3 is TGTGCCAGCAGCTTACCAGAACAGCACTTCTATGGCTACACCTTC. Using reference TRBV7-9 and TRBJ1-2 for the parts outside the CDR3, the full variable domain is DTGVSQNPRHKITKRGQNVTFRCDPISEHNRLYWYRQTLGQGPEFLTYFQNEAQLEKSRLLSDRFSAERPKGSFSTLEIQRTEQGDSAMYLCASSLPEQHFYGYTFGSGTRLTVV.

A note on this clone: This sample includes further DNA sequences coding for the same CDR3. The V gene is TRBV7-2, the J gene TRBJ2-6; no firm D call. Germline V gene sequence: CDR1 SGHTA, CDR2 FQGNSA. V was shortened by 2 bases and J by 0 bases, with 2 bases between the two germline ends. The CDR3 has 14 residues. The CDR3 DNA sequence: TGTGCCAGCAGCTTAAGCTCTGGGGCCAACGTCCTGACTTTC. Protein product: CASSLSSGANVLTF.

The chain links TRBV11-2 to TRBJ1-2; unclear D gene. Germline V gene sequence: CDR1 SGHAT, CDR2 FQNNGV. V lost 1 base and J lost 4, with 13 bases in between. This CDR3 is 15 amino acids long. The chain's CDR3 is CASSLAWAGSYGYTF. As DNA, the CDR3 is TGTGCCAGCAGCTTAGCTTGGGCAGGTAGCTATGGCTACACCTTC.

The chain links TRBV15 to TRBJ1-2; tentatively, D is TRBD1 (5 bases). This CDR3 spans 15 amino acids. V lost 0 bases and J 6 bases, leaving 14 bases between the germline ends. CDR1 is LNHNV and CDR2 is YYDKDF in the germline V gene (reference sequence). The DNA of the CDR3 is TGTGCCACCAGCAGAGAATGGACCGCAGGGAATGGCTACACCTTC. The encoded protein is CATSREWTAGNGYTF.

In DNA, the CDR3 is TGTGCCAGCAGCGCAAGGACGGAGGTAAACTATGGCTACACCTTC. It encodes CASSARTEVNYGYTF. The V call is TRBV9, the J call TRBJ1-2, with unresolved D. V was clipped by 3 bases and J by 2 bases, with 14 bases between them. Per germline, CDR1 SGDLS and CDR2 YYNGEE. The CDR3 covers 15 residues.

The chain carries TRBV28 and TRBJ2-3; 7 positions match TRBD1. Germline V gene lookup returns CDR1 MDHEN and CDR2 SYDVKM. With 3 bases clipped from V and 4 bases from J, the junction kept 7 bases outside the gene matches. The CDR3 runs to 15 residues. In DNA form, the CDR3 reads TGTGCCAGCAGTTTGTCGCAGGGGGACGCAGATACGCAGTATTTT. Amino acids: CASSLSQGDADTQYF.